The following is a TCR beta chain sequence with its context. Its matching antigen is unknown. Primed by a sample-barcoded 5' primer and a J-beta primer mix, a second PCR proceeded for 7 to 11 cycles. TCRdb fed the 5' RACE reads into MiXCR, producing one record per CDR3 protein. The repertoire holds more than 700,000 distinct CDR3 sequences, 40% to 65% seen once, with approximately 41% in the top ten. This sample is drawn from a study of blood T cells in healthy people across ages. Broader study findings: Roughly linear age-related decline in beta diversity appeared, significant by age approximately 41. Bulk PBMC profiling left naive and antigen-experienced comparisons inconclusive.

The V gene end was trimmed by 2 bases and the J gene end by 2 bases; junction bases not matched to a gene: 0. The CDR3 length is 14 residues. Germline V gene sequence: CDR1 SGDLS, CDR2 YYNGEE. Sequenced sample: blood. The clonotype was recovered from an elderly man in good health. The chain couples TRBV9 to TRBJ2-5, with 10 bases identical to TRBD2. CDR3 sequence reads: CASSVGLAQETQYF. Written as DNA, the CDR3 is TGTGCCAGCAGCGTGGGACTAGCGCAAGAGACCCAGTACTTC.